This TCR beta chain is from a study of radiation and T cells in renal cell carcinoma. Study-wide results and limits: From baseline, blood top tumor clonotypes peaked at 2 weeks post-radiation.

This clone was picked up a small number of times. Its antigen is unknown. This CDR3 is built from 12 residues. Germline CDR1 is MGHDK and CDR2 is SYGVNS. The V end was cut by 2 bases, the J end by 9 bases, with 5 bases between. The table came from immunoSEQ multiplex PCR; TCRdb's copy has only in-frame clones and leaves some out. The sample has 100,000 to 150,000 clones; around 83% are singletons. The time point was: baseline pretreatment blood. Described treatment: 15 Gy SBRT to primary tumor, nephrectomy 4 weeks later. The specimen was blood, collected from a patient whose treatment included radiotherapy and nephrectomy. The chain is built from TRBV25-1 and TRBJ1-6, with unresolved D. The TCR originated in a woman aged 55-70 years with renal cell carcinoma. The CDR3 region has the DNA TGTGCCAGCAGTGAAACGGGTTCACCCCTCCACTTT. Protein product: CASSETGSPLHF.